Included here is one T cell receptor (beta chain) sequence, with context. Seattle enrolled patients during active infection and tracked them longitudinally. The CDR3 is 15 residues long. V was shortened by 1 base and J by 6 bases, with 14 bases between the two germline ends. Per the germline V gene, CDR1 is SGHTA and CDR2 is FQGTGA. The data derive from a study of blood T cell repertoires in COVID-19. The data were produced by immunoSEQ multiplex PCR, yet TCRdb's version contains in-frame clones alone and is incomplete. This repertoire shows around 82,000 clones, 80% to 90% found once; its top ten account for under 6.5%.

V is TRBV7-3 and J is TRBJ2-3, with D perhaps TRBD2 (6 bases). The sample consisted of peripheral blood. This TCR was recovered from a man older than 75 with COVID-19, enrolled during active disease. Here the CDR3 DNA reads TGTGCCAGCAGCTTAATGAGCACAGGAGGGGATACGCAGTATTTT. Its protein product is CASSLMSTGGDTQYF.